The rows below give T cell receptor beta chains drawn from one sample of a study of blood T cell repertoires in COVID-19. Profiling relied on immunoSEQ multiplex PCR, and the TCRdb table lists in-frame clones only, not all of them. Counted here are approximately 150,000 clones, 70% to 90% occurring once; the ten biggest clones make up roughly 2.5%. The specimen was peripheral blood. The receptors stem from a woman of 80 years or more with COVID-19, enrolled during active disease. Each CDR3 is given with its conserved first and last residue. The D gene is left open where the match is weak. Not all rows give a size; the values are once, few, many and, for expanded clones, a class.

J gene,clone size,V gene,D gene,CDR3 protein,CDR3 DNA
TRBJ2-7,.,TRBV28,.,CASSLVERLYEQYF,TGTGCCAGCAGTTTAGTCGAGCGGCTCTACGAGCAGTACTTC
TRBJ1-1,.,TRBV2,TRBD1,CASSFDRDTEAFF,TGTGCCAGCAGCTTCGACAGGGACACTGAAGCTTTCTTT
TRBJ1-5,.,TRBV19,TRBD1,CASSGGQGARSNQPQHF,TGTGCCAGTAGTGGGGGACAGGGGGCGCGGAGCAATCAGCCCCAGCATTTT
TRBJ1-5,.,TRBV28,TRBD1,CASSLRQGTLQPQHF,TGTGCCAGCAGTTTAAGACAGGGGACCTTGCAGCCCCAGCATTTT
TRBJ2-1,.,TRBV12-3/TRBV12-4,.,CASSLHETRQFF,TGTGCCAGCAGCCTACACGAGACTCGGCAGTTCTTC
TRBJ1-2,.,TRBV4-2,TRBD1,CASSQVGQGAGYGYTF,TGTGCCAGCAGCCAAGTAGGCCAGGGGGCGGGCTATGGCTACACCTTC
TRBJ1-5,few,TRBV7-9,TRBD1,CASSDLDRVVQPQHF,TGTGCCAGCAGCGATCTTGACAGGGTCGTTCAGCCCCAGCATTTT
TRBJ2-1,.,TRBV5-4,.,CASSLDVGSNEQFF,TGTGCCAGCAGCTTGGATGTCGGGTCCAATGAGCAGTTCTTC
TRBJ2-5,.,TRBV5-1,.,CASTLQETQYF,TGCGCCAGCACCCTTCAAGAGACCCAGTACTTC
TRBJ1-3,.,TRBV18,.,CASSLNSGNTIYF,TGTGCCAGCTCACTAAACTCTGGAAACACCATATATTTT
TRBJ2-3,.,TRBV27,.,CASNSLAGDTQYF,TGTGCCAGCAACTCCTTGGCGGGAGATACGCAGTATTTT
TRBJ2-3,few,TRBV29-1,.,CSVEGGAGADTQYF,TGCAGCGTTGAGGGGGGGGCAGGGGCAGATACGCAGTATTTT
TRBJ1-2,.,TRBV28,TRBD1,CASGTGTGTFLGYTF,TGTGCCAGCGGAACCGGGACAGGGACATTTCTAGGCTACACCTTC
TRBJ1-1,.,TRBV3-1/TRBV3-2,.,CASSHLGGTEAFF,TGTGCCAGCAGCCACCTCGGGGGCACTGAAGCTTTCTTT
TRBJ2-3,.,TRBV9,.,CASSGSYPDTQYF,TGTGCCAGCAGCGGTAGTTACCCAGATACGCAGTATTTT
TRBJ2-1,.,TRBV27,TRBD2,CASSLYAGASVYEQFF,TGTGCCAGCAGTTTATATGCGGGAGCTTCAGTATATGAGCAGTTCTTC
TRBJ2-3,.,TRBV10-3,TRBD2,CAISESTSGWDTQYF,TGTGCCATCAGTGAGTCGACTAGCGGGTGGGATACGCAGTATTTT
TRBJ2-7,few,TRBV7-2,.,CASSLGHLAGEQYF,TGTGCCAGCAGCTTAGGCCACCTAGCTGGCGAGCAGTACTTC
TRBJ1-2,.,TRBV7-9,.,CASRGEGSTTFYGYTF,TGTGCCAGCAGGGGGGAGGGGAGCACAACCTTCTATGGCTACACCTTC
TRBJ1-5,.,TRBV7-2,TRBD1,CASSPGQGKGSNQPQHF,TGTGCCAGCAGCCCGGGACAGGGGAAAGGGAGCAATCAGCCCCAGCATTTT
TRBJ1-2,.,TRBV28,TRBD1,CASRSTGTGPLYGYTF,TGTGCCAGCAGATCTACCGGGACAGGGCCCCTCTATGGCTACACCTTC
TRBJ1-1,.,TRBV7-3,.,CASSPGSLTFSTEVDQAFF,TGTGCCAGCAGCCCCGGGTCCTTAACCTTTTCGACAGAGGTTGATCAAGCTTTCTTT
TRBJ1-2,.,TRBV30,TRBD1,CAWRGDRGGSGYTF,TGTGCCTGGAGAGGGGACAGGGGGGGGAGTGGCTACACCTTC
TRBJ2-5,.,TRBV2,TRBD2,CASSSGTKETQYF,TGTGCCAGCTCGAGCGGGACTAAAGAGACCCAGTACTTC
TRBJ2-5,.,TRBV2,.,CASRPNIGSQYF,TGTGCCAGCAGGCCTAACATCGGGAGCCAGTACTTC
TRBJ1-1,.,TRBV2,.,CASFTRSLNTEAFF,TGTGCCAGTTTCACCAGGTCCCTGAACACTGAAGCTTTCTTT
TRBJ1-1,.,TRBV5-6,.,CASIKNRDIGRGSTEAFF,TGTGCCAGCATCAAAAACAGGGATATAGGGCGCGGGAGCACTGAAGCTTTCTTT
TRBJ2-3,.,TRBV6-6,TRBD2,CASSPTGTSGRSRTDTQYF,TGTGCCAGCAGTCCGACTGGGACTAGCGGGAGGTCCCGCACAGATACGCAGTATTTT
TRBJ2-7,.,TRBV27,.,CASSRLGLYEQYF,TGTGCCAGCAGTCGTTTGGGACTGTACGAGCAGTACTTC
TRBJ2-3,.,TRBV4-3,TRBD2,CASSQGLGSGVTQYF,TGCGCCAGCAGCCAAGGTTTAGGTAGCGGGGTCACGCAGTATTTT
TRBJ1-3,.,TRBV2,TRBD1,CASSAGTAPSGNTIYF,TGTGCCAGCAGTGCTGGGACAGCTCCTTCTGGAAACACCATATATTTT
TRBJ2-2,.,TRBV5-1,.,CASSQMGQQNTGELFF,TGCGCCAGCAGCCAAATGGGGCAGCAAAACACCGGGGAGCTGTTTTTT
TRBJ2-7,.,TRBV18,.,CASSKEPTGNSYEQYF,TGTGCCAGCTCTAAGGAGCCGACAGGCAACTCCTACGAGCAGTACTTC
TRBJ2-5,.,TRBV28,.,CASSTLGGQETQYF,TGTGCCAGCAGTACCCTAGGAGGCCAAGAGACCCAGTACTTC
TRBJ1-1,.,TRBV5-4,.,CASSFQGQGHTEAFF,TGTGCCAGCAGCTTCCAGGGGCAGGGGCACACTGAAGCTTTCTTT
TRBJ2-4,.,TRBV7-9,.,CASSPPGLAKNIQYF,TGTGCCAGCAGCCCGCCAGGATTAGCCAAAAACATTCAGTACTTC
TRBJ2-5,.,TRBV2,TRBD1,CASSEQGQEQETQYF,TGTGCCAGCAGCGAACAGGGACAGGAGCAAGAGACCCAGTACTTC
TRBJ2-5,.,TRBV2,.,CASSQEGGRPTQYF,TGTGCCAGCAGTCAGGAGGGCGGCCGGCCGACCCAGTACTTC
TRBJ2-7,.,TRBV27,TRBD2,CASSSRAGTSGYEQYF,TGTGCCAGCAGTTCCAGAGCGGGGACTAGCGGATACGAGCAGTACTTC